This is a list of T cell receptor beta chains from one sample in a study of cytomegalovirus exposure and HLA in healthy donors. The repertoire was sequenced with immunoSEQ multiplex PCR; TCRdb's copy has only in-frame clones and lacks some. The sample has 50,000 to 65,000 clones, approximately 95% seen once; the top ten hold 6.5% to 9%. The sequenced sample was PBMCs. These receptors were collected from a woman aged 18-30 years in good health and CMV-seropositive. The CDR3 runs from the conserved cysteine through the conserved F or W. Each record gives: J gene, V gene, CDR3 length, D gene, clone size, CDR3 protein, CDR3 DNA. A D gene is named only where the DNA matches it firmly. For some rows the clone size is stated as once, few or many, or as a class when expanded; others skip it.

J gene: TRBJ1-6; V gene: TRBV30; CDR3 length: 14; D gene: .; clone size: .; CDR3 protein: CAWRVRAHNSPLHF; CDR3 DNA: TGTGCCTGGAGGGTCAGGGCCCATAATTCACCCCTCCACTTT
J gene: TRBJ2-2; V gene: TRBV7-3; CDR3 length: 15; D gene: .; clone size: .; CDR3 protein: CASSLSRTGGGELFF; CDR3 DNA: TGTGCCAGCAGCTTAAGCAGAACGGGTGGCGGGGAGCTGTTTTTT
J gene: TRBJ1-2; V gene: TRBV6-5; CDR3 length: 15; D gene: .; clone size: .; CDR3 protein: CASSRYSLPTGGYTF; CDR3 DNA: TGTGCCAGCAGTCGGTACAGCCTTCCTACCGGTGGCTACACCTTC
J gene: TRBJ1-4; V gene: TRBV30; CDR3 length: 13; D gene: .; clone size: once; CDR3 protein: CAWSKGANEKLFF; CDR3 DNA: TGTGCCTGGAGTAAGGGGGCTAATGAAAAACTGTTTTTT
J gene: TRBJ1-2; V gene: TRBV20-1; CDR3 length: 10; D gene: TRBD1; clone size: once; CDR3 protein: CSGGTEGYTF; CDR3 DNA: TGCAGTGGGGGGACAGAGGGCTACACCTTC
J gene: TRBJ2-7; V gene: TRBV27; CDR3 length: 16; D gene: .; clone size: .; CDR3 protein: CASSLSRQSRNYEQYF; CDR3 DNA: TGTGCCAGCAGTCTGTCTAGACAGTCTAGAAACTACGAGCAGTACTTC
J gene: TRBJ1-6; V gene: TRBV6-6; CDR3 length: 16; D gene: TRBD1; clone size: .; CDR3 protein: CASTSTRGPVNSPLHF; CDR3 DNA: TGTGCCAGCACCTCTACGAGGGGGCCGGTCAATTCACCCCTCCACTTT
J gene: TRBJ1-2; V gene: TRBV20-1; CDR3 length: 9; D gene: .; clone size: .; CDR3 protein: CSVGDGYTF; CDR3 DNA: TGCAGTGTCGGGGATGGCTACACCTTC
J gene: TRBJ2-1; V gene: TRBV27; CDR3 length: 16; D gene: .; clone size: once; CDR3 protein: CASSSRRAVSYNEQFF; CDR3 DNA: TGTGCCAGCAGTTCTAGGAGGGCCGTTTCCTACAATGAGCAGTTCTTC
J gene: TRBJ2-7; V gene: TRBV29-1; CDR3 length: 12; D gene: .; clone size: .; CDR3 protein: CSVETRDYEQYF; CDR3 DNA: TGCAGCGTAGAGACCAGGGACTACGAGCAGTACTTC
J gene: TRBJ2-4; V gene: TRBV23-1; CDR3 length: 15; D gene: TRBD2; clone size: .; CDR3 protein: CARTTKAGGPGIQYF; CDR3 DNA: TGCGCCAGAACTACAAAAGCGGGAGGGCCGGGCATTCAGTACTTC
J gene: TRBJ2-1; V gene: TRBV28; CDR3 length: 16; D gene: TRBD2; clone size: .; CDR3 protein: CASSFISGRPYNEQFF; CDR3 DNA: TGTGCCAGCAGTTTTATTAGCGGGAGACCCTACAATGAGCAGTTCTTC
J gene: TRBJ2-1; V gene: TRBV4-1; CDR3 length: 15; D gene: TRBD2; clone size: .; CDR3 protein: CASSRPGLAGNEQFF; CDR3 DNA: TGCGCCAGCAGCCGACCAGGACTAGCGGGGAACGAGCAGTTCTTC
J gene: TRBJ1-2; V gene: TRBV14; CDR3 length: 15; D gene: TRBD1; clone size: .; CDR3 protein: CASSPAGQGRDGYTF; CDR3 DNA: TGTGCCAGCAGCCCCGCCGGACAGGGGAGGGATGGCTACACCTTC
J gene: TRBJ2-1; V gene: TRBV30; CDR3 length: 16; D gene: TRBD2; clone size: once; CDR3 protein: CAWTSGGDAAYNEQFF; CDR3 DNA: TGTGCCTGGACTAGCGGGGGGGACGCCGCCTACAATGAGCAGTTCTTC
J gene: TRBJ2-5; V gene: TRBV7-8; CDR3 length: 16; D gene: TRBD2; clone size: .; CDR3 protein: CASSLAFAGGGETQYF; CDR3 DNA: TGTGCCAGCAGCTTAGCGTTCGCGGGGGGTGGGGAGACCCAGTACTTC
J gene: TRBJ1-2; V gene: TRBV5-1; CDR3 length: 14; D gene: .; clone size: .; CDR3 protein: CASRPGAPSYGYTF; CDR3 DNA: TGCGCCAGCAGGCCAGGGGCCCCCTCCTATGGCTACACCTTC
J gene: TRBJ2-1; V gene: TRBV28; CDR3 length: 13; D gene: .; clone size: once; CDR3 protein: CASSFRQYNEQFF; CDR3 DNA: TGTGCCAGCAGTTTCCGACAGTACAATGAGCAGTTCTTC
J gene: TRBJ2-1; V gene: TRBV10-3; CDR3 length: 14; D gene: TRBD2; clone size: few; CDR3 protein: CAIRREGPYNEQFF; CDR3 DNA: TGTGCCATCCGGCGGGAGGGCCCCTACAATGAGCAGTTCTTC
J gene: TRBJ1-1; V gene: TRBV6-5; CDR3 length: 13; D gene: .; clone size: .; CDR3 protein: CASSSGQNTEAFF; CDR3 DNA: TGTGCCAGCAGTTCAGGACAGAACACTGAAGCTTTCTTT
J gene: TRBJ2-3; V gene: TRBV27; CDR3 length: 14; D gene: TRBD1; clone size: once; CDR3 protein: CASSRDRATDTQYF; CDR3 DNA: TGTGCCAGCAGCCGGGACAGGGCCACAGATACGCAGTATTTT
J gene: TRBJ2-3; V gene: TRBV5-4; CDR3 length: 16; D gene: TRBD2; clone size: .; CDR3 protein: CASSRKVGGGTDTQYF; CDR3 DNA: TGTGCCAGCAGCCGCAAAGTGGGGGGGGGCACAGATACGCAGTATTTT
J gene: TRBJ2-7; V gene: TRBV6-1; CDR3 length: 12; D gene: .; clone size: .; CDR3 protein: CASSPSGYEQYF; CDR3 DNA: TGTGCCAGCAGTCCTTCAGGGTACGAGCAGTACTTC
J gene: TRBJ2-6; V gene: TRBV18; CDR3 length: 20; D gene: .; clone size: .; CDR3 protein: CASSPSGATTGRSGANVLTF; CDR3 DNA: TGTGCCAGCTCACCATCCGGCGCGACCACAGGGCGGTCAGGGGCCAACGTCCTGACTTTC
J gene: TRBJ2-1; V gene: TRBV6-5; CDR3 length: 15; D gene: TRBD2; clone size: .; CDR3 protein: CASSYSTGRVNEQFF; CDR3 DNA: TGTGCCAGCAGTTACTCGACTGGGAGGGTGAATGAGCAGTTCTTC
J gene: TRBJ1-1; V gene: TRBV30; CDR3 length: 15; D gene: TRBD1; clone size: .; CDR3 protein: CAWIKPRGRGTEAFF; CDR3 DNA: TGTGCCTGGATAAAGCCTAGGGGGCGGGGCACTGAAGCTTTCTTT
J gene: TRBJ2-5; V gene: TRBV6-1; CDR3 length: 14; D gene: TRBD2; clone size: .; CDR3 protein: CATSRPGGPETQYF; CDR3 DNA: TGTGCCACTTCCCGGCCGGGAGGGCCCGAGACCCAGTACTTC